The source of this TCR beta chain is a study of shared clonotypes between healthy human individuals. Study-wide context: The plates for each donor numbered three CD4 naive, three CD4 memory, two CD8 naive and one CD8 memory. General study points: Generally, naive subsets came out with larger estimated richness than memory subsets.

The CDR3 extends over 17 amino acids. The V segment lost 3 bases and the J segment 8 bases; nucleotides outside the gene matches: 16. The germline CDR1 and CDR2 sequences are SGHNT and YYREEE (reference sequence). The repertoire was sequenced with immunoSEQ multiplex PCR; TCRdb's copy has only in-frame clones and lacks some. The table shows some 2,500,000 clones, with 80% to 95% occurring only once. Only Caucasian adults living in Nashville, Tennessee served as donors. From CD4+ cells came CD45RA+ naive and CD45RA-negative memory subsets. This clone was observed a single time. Its antigen remains unknown.

Sequencing was performed on naive CD4+ T cells from PBMCs. The subset was: CD45RA+ positively selected. This sequence joins TRBV5-4 and TRBJ2-2; 7 bases are shared with TRBD2. The TCR was taken from a man between 18 and 35 years old in good health. Some clones in this sample may be carry-over from other donors' samples. CDR3 in amino acids: CASSSAPPSGVGGELFF. In nucleotides, the CDR3 is TGTGCCAGCAGCTCCGCCCCTCCGAGCGGGGTGGGAGGGGAGCTGTTTTTT.